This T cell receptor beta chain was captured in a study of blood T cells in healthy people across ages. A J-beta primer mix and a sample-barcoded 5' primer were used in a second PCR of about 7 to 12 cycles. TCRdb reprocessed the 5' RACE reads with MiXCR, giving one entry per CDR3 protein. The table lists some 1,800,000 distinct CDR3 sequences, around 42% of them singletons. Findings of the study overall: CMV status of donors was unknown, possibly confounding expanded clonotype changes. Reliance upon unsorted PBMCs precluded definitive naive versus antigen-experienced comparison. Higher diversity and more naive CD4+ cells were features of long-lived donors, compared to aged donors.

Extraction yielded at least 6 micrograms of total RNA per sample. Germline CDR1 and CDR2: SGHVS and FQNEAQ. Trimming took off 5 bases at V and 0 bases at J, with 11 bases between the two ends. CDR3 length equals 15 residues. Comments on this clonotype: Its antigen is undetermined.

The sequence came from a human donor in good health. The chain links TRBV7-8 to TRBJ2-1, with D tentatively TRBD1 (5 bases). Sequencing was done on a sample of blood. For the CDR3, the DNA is TGTGCCAGCAGCCGCCAAGACAGCTCCTACAATGAGCAGTTCTTC. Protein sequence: CASSRQDSSYNEQFF.